Each of the 28 T cell receptor beta chains below was sequenced from the same sample in a study of T cells in tuberculosis. Sorting used thawed, overnight-rested PBMC stained with anti-CD3, a viability dye and GMM-loaded CD1B tetramer. CD1B tetramers were loaded with Rhodococcus equi-derived C32 glucose monomycolate. The method was immunoSEQ multiplex PCR; TCRdb's version includes in-frame clones alone and lacks a portion of them. This sample has about 88,000 clones, with around 90% found just once. Sequencing used CD1b-GMM tetramer-negative cells sorted from PBMCs. The receptors here all came from an adult woman with latent tuberculosis.

The chain joins TRBV2 to TRBJ2-7, with a weak D call TRBD1 (6 bases). V was clipped by 8 bases and J by 3 bases, with 17 bases between them. This CDR3 region has 14 residues. Germline V gene data show CDR1 as SNHLY and CDR2 as FYNNEI. CDR3 amino acids: CASARERGIYEQYF. CDR3 DNA: TGTGCCAGCGCGCGAGAAAGGGGGATCTACGAGCAGTACTTC.

The rearrangement joins TRBV19 to TRBJ1-3; D might be TRBD1 (6 bases). The CDR3 runs to 13 residues. V lost 1 base and J lost 6, with 7 bases in between. Germline lookup yields CDR1 LNHDA and CDR2 SQIVND (reference sequence). The CDR3 loop reads CASSIGGQNTIYF. The CDR3 region has the DNA TGTGCCAGTAGTATAGGGGGACAAAACACCATATATTTT.

The rearrangement uses TRBV9 and TRBJ2-5, with D perhaps matching TRBD1 (6 bases). Trimming removed 2 bases at V and 4 bases at J, with 24 bases between. CDR1 is SGDLS and CDR2 is YYNGEE in the germline V gene. This CDR3 has 18 amino acids. The CDR3 DNA reads TGTGCCAGCAGCGTTGAGGCTCCAGGGGTGGGGATTAGAGAGACCCAGTACTTC. Its protein is CASSVEAPGVGIRETQYF.

This clone has only one observation. This chain links TRBV30 with TRBJ2-7; the D is unclear. Germline CDR1 GTSNPN, CDR2 SVGIG (reference sequence). This CDR3 has 12 amino acids. The V and J ends lost 2 bases and 3 bases respectively, with 8 bases between them. CDR3 protein: CAWSMYGYEQYF. In nucleotides, the CDR3 is TGTGCCTGGAGTATGTACGGCTACGAGCAGTACTTC.

The chain joins TRBV6-1 to TRBJ2-7, with no clear D. Germline V gene lookup returns CDR1 MNHNS and CDR2 SASEGT. This CDR3 is built from 13 residues. V gave up 3 bases and J gave up 2 bases, with 8 bases separating them. In nucleotides, the CDR3 is TGTGCCAGCAGTGACGGCGGCGCCTACGAGCAGTACGTC. Translating gives CASSDGGAYEQYV.

The chain couples TRBV7-2 to TRBJ2-1, with 12 bases that match TRBD2. The germline V gene encodes CDR1 SGHTA and CDR2 FQGNSA. The CDR3 extends over 17 amino acids. V dropped 4 bases and J dropped 4; count of bases not matched to a gene: 8. CDR3 residues: CASSSPSGGAWYNEQFF. Here the CDR3 DNA reads TGTGCCAGCAGCTCCCCTAGCGGGGGGGCCTGGTACAATGAGCAGTTCTTC.

This clone was detected once. The chain is built from TRBV5-1 and TRBJ1-2; 8 bases line up with TRBD1. Germline trimming cut 4 bases from V and 3 bases from J; bases unmatched to any gene: 2. Per germline, CDR1 SGHRS and CDR2 YFSETQ. This CDR3 has 13 amino acids. CDR3 sequence (DNA): TGCGCCAGCAGCAAGGACAGGGACTATGGCTACACCTTC. Translating gives CASSKDRDYGYTF.

The V call is TRBV28, the J call TRBJ1-3, with a possible D match to TRBD1 (5 bases). CDR1 is MDHEN, CDR2 SYDVKM, per germline. V gave up 4 bases and J gave up 4 bases, with 14 bases separating them. The CDR3 is 15 amino acids. The CDR3 sequence is CASSSMQGSGNTIYF. CDR3 nucleotides: TGTGCCAGCAGTTCCATGCAGGGTTCCGGAAACACCATATATTTT.

This chain's CDR3 is CAWSVQGAKETQYF. The CDR3, as DNA: TGTGCCTGGAGTGTACAAGGGGCTAAAGAGACCCAGTACTTC. The rearrangement links TRBV30 to TRBJ2-5; D may be TRBD1 (5 bases). Trimming cost V 0 bases and J 3 bases, with 11 bases left between them. Looked up from germline, CDR1 is GTSNPN and CDR2 is SVGIG (reference sequence). CDR3 size: 14 residues. The whole variable domain, filled in from reference TRBV30 and TRBJ2-5, reads SQTIHQWPATLVQPVGSPLSLECTVEGTSNPNLYWYRQAAGRGLQLLFYSVGIGQISSEVPQNLSASRPQDRQFILSSKKLLLSDSGFYLCAWSVQGAKETQYFGPGTRLLVL.

The gene calls are TRBV5-1 and TRBJ1-5, with D possibly TRBD1 on 6 matching bases. This CDR3 has 15 residues. Germline V gene lookup returns CDR1 SGHRS and CDR2 YFSETQ. V gave up 0 bases and J gave up 9 bases, with 16 bases separating them. The DNA of the CDR3 is TGCGCCAGCAGCTTGGAGGGGGACACAGCTCGGCCCCAGCATTTT. Protein: CASSLEGDTARPQHF.

The chain joins TRBV4-2 to TRBJ2-3, with D possibly TRBD1 on 6 matching bases. The CDR3 spans 16 residues. From germline, CDR1 is LGHNA and CDR2 YNFKEQ. V lost 2 bases to trimming and J lost 1 base, with 13 bases between them. The DNA for the CDR3 is TGTGCCAGCAGCCAAACTACAGGGCTTGGCACAGATACGCAGTATTTT. This encodes CASSQTTGLGTDTQYF.

V usage is TRBV19 and J usage is TRBJ2-1; 7 positions match TRBD1. V gave up 6 bases and J gave up 11 bases; unmatched junction bases: 7. This CDR3 has 12 amino acids. Germline CDR1 is LNHDA and CDR2 is SQIVND (reference sequence). This CDR3 reads CASSTRQGQQFF. The CDR3 nucleotides read TGTGCCAGTAGCACCAGACAGGGCCAGCAGTTCTTC.

The rearrangement joins TRBV27 to TRBJ2-1; D is perhaps TRBD1 (5 bases). The V gene's germline CDR1 is MNHEY and CDR2 SMNVEV (reference sequence). The CDR3 sequence is 13 residues long. Trimming cost V 6 bases and J 2 bases, with 8 bases left between them. The CDR3 loop reads CASSPGPYNEQFF. For the CDR3, the DNA is TGTGCCAGCAGCCCAGGGCCCTACAATGAGCAGTTCTTC.

This chain connects TRBV10-1 to TRBJ1-1, with 7 bases fitting TRBD1. The CDR3 is made up of 14 amino acids. Germline CDR1 is WNHNN and CDR2 is SYGVQD (reference sequence). V lost 0 bases, J lost 3 bases, and 1 base stayed unmatched. CDR3 DNA sequence: TGCGCCAGCAGTGAGTCGACAGGGTACACTGAAGCTTTCTTT. Its protein product is CASSESTGYTEAFF.

The CDR3: CASSILSGQGASRYTF. The CDR3 nucleotides read TGTGCCAGTAGTATTCTTTCCGGACAGGGGGCATCTCGCTACACCTTC. The rearrangement links TRBV19 to TRBJ1-2, with 11 bases identical to TRBD1. This CDR3 has 16 amino acids. The V gene's germline CDR1 is LNHDA and CDR2 SQIVND (reference sequence). V was clipped by 3 bases and J by 9 bases; unmatched bases: 12.

The chain combines TRBV5-4 with TRBJ1-2, with D unclear. The CDR3 length is 13 residues. Germline V CDR1 and CDR2: SGHNT, YYREEE (reference sequence). V shed 0 bases and J shed 8 bases, with 11 bases lying between them. This CDR3 reads CASSLERTGGYTF. Written as DNA, the CDR3 is TGTGCCAGCAGCTTGGAAAGGACGGGAGGCTACACCTTC.

The chain uses TRBV6-1 and TRBJ1-1; 9 positions match TRBD1. V was clipped by 6 bases and J by 2 bases; unmatched bases: 7. The CDR3 is made up of 15 amino acids. Germline loops: CDR1 MNHNS, CDR2 SASEGT. This chain's CDR3 is CASRRQGGANTEAFF. As DNA, the CDR3 is TGTGCCAGCAGACGACAGGGGGGAGCCAACACTGAAGCTTTCTTT.

J is TRBJ1-5 and V is TRBV28, with TRBD1 identical over 8 bases. Germline trimming cut 5 bases from V and 7 bases from J; bases unmatched to any gene: 13. CDR1 and CDR2 (germline): MDHEN, SYDVKM. This CDR3 region has 16 residues. CDR3 protein: CASSPYLDRGRQPQHF. The CDR3 DNA follows: TGTGCCAGCAGTCCCTACCTAGACAGGGGACGGCAGCCCCAGCATTTT.

The chain is built from TRBV25-1 and TRBJ1-4, with 8 bases lining up with TRBD1. The length of the CDR3 is 14 residues. Losses at the gene ends were 7 bases for V and 2 bases for J; bases not matched to a gene: 3. In germline, CDR1 is MGHDK, CDR2 SYGVNS. DNA for the CDR3: TGTGCCAGCAACCGGACAGGGACTAATGAAAAACTGTTTTTT. This gives the protein CASNRTGTNEKLFF.

This rearrangement joins TRBV7-9 to TRBJ2-1; 11 bases align to TRBD1. CDR3 length equals 15 residues. With V trimmed by 5 bases and J by 3 bases, 3 bases remained unmatched. Germline lookup yields CDR1 SEHNR and CDR2 FQNEAQ (reference sequence). The CDR3 protein is CASSTGTGGYNEQFF. In DNA form, the CDR3 reads TGTGCCAGCAGCACCGGGACAGGGGGCTACAATGAGCAGTTCTTC.

This chain connects TRBV29-1 to TRBJ2-5; D not resolved. The germline V and J ends were trimmed by 6 bases and 2 bases, with 13 bases remaining between them. This CDR3 is 13 amino acids long. Looked up from germline, CDR1 is SQVTM and CDR2 is ANQGSEA. The CDR3 coding sequence is TGCAGCGTCATAGCCCACTGGCAAGAGACCCAGTACTTC. Protein product: CSVIAHWQETQYF.

Worth noting for this clone: Other DNA sequences within the sample encode an identical CDR3. The V call is TRBV7-9, the J call TRBJ1-5; D remains unclear. Germline V gene lookup returns CDR1 SEHNR and CDR2 FQNEAQ (reference sequence). Trimming removed 1 base at V and 7 bases at J, with 8 bases between. The CDR3 length is 13 residues. CDR3 sequence (DNA): TGTGCCAGCAGCTTAGAGGGAGGGCAGCCCCAGCATTTT. It codes for CASSLEGGQPQHF.

V usage is TRBV5-1 and J usage is TRBJ1-2, with TRBD1 identical over 8 bases. Per germline, CDR1 SGHRS and CDR2 YFSETQ. Trimming cost V 4 bases and J 6 bases; bases outside gene matches: 5. The CDR3 spans 13 residues. CDR3 loop: CASSGGQGNGYTF. The CDR3 nucleotides read TGCGCCAGCAGCGGTGGACAGGGAAATGGCTACACCTTC.

A few counts support this clone. The chain combines TRBV7-2 with TRBJ1-5; D might be TRBD1 (5 bases). CDR3 length equals 14 residues. Germline CDR1 reads SGHTA; CDR2 reads FQGNSA. V lost 5 bases and J lost 2, with 10 bases in between. CDR3: CASSASGGNQPQHF. CDR3 DNA sequence: TGTGCCAGCAGCGCCTCGGGGGGCAATCAGCCCCAGCATTTT.

V is TRBV28 and J is TRBJ1-5; 9 bases line up with TRBD1. The CDR3 runs 15 residues. Trimming removed 2 bases from V and 3 bases from J; junction bases left unmatched: 2. CDR1 MDHEN and CDR2 SYDVKM come from the germline V gene. CDR3 DNA sequence: TGTGCCAGCAGTTTAGGGACAGGGAACAATCAGCCCCAGCATTTT. Translating gives CASSLGTGNNQPQHF.

The chain is built from TRBV5-4 and TRBJ2-3; TRBD1 might be the D (6 bases). Per germline, CDR1 SGHNT and CDR2 YYREEE (reference sequence). V lost 3 bases, J lost 2 bases, and 7 bases lay in between. The CDR3 has 13 residues. The CDR3 protein is CASSYRDTDTQYF. The CDR3 DNA reads TGTGCCAGCAGCTACAGGGACACAGATACGCAGTATTTT.

The rearrangement uses TRBV7-2 and TRBJ1-1; 8 positions match TRBD1. With 5 bases clipped from V and 6 bases from J, the junction kept 2 bases outside the gene matches. The length of the CDR3 is 12 residues. Germline CDR1 and CDR2: SGHTA and FQGNSA. CDR3 in amino acids: CASSETGAEAFF. The CDR3 bases are TGTGCCAGCAGCGAGACAGGGGCTGAAGCTTTCTTT.

The J gene is TRBJ2-1, the V gene TRBV7-6; a weak D match, TRBD1 (5 bases). The length of the CDR3 is 13 residues. Between the trimmed V and J ends, which lost 5 bases and 10 bases, there was a span of 15 bases. Germline V lookup: CDR1 SGHVS, CDR2 FNYEAQ. The CDR3 sequence is CASSHSRVGEQFF. The CDR3 DNA reads TGTGCCAGCAGCCATTCCAGGGTGGGCGAGCAGTTCTTC. The full variable domain, with the rest looked up from reference TRBV7-6 and TRBJ2-1, is GAGVSQSPRYKVTKRGQDVALRCDPISGHVSLYWYRQALGQGPEFLTYFNYEAQQDKSGLPNDRFSAERPEGSISTLTIQRTEQRDSAMYRCASSHSRVGEQFFGPGTRLTVL.